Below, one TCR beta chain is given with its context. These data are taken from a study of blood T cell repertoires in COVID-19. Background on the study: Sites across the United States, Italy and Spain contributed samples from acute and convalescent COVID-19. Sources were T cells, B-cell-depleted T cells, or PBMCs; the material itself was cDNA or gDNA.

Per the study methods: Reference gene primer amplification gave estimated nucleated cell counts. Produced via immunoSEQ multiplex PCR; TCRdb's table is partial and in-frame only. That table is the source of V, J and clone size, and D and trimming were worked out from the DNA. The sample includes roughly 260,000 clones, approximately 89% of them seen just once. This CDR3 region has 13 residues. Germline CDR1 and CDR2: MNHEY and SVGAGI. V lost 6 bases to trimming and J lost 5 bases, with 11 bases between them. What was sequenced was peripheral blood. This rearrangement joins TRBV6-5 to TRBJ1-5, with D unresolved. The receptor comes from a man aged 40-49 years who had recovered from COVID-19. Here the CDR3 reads CASRAGTHQPQHF. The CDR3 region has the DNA TGTGCCAGCAGGGCAGGCACGCATCAGCCCCAGCATTTT.